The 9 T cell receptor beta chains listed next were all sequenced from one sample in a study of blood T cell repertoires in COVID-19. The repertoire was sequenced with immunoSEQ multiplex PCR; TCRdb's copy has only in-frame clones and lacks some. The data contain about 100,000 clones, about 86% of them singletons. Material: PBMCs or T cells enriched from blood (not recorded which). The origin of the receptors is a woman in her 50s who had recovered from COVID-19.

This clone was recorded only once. The CDR3 spells CASSPLGRGYEQYF. CDR3 DNA sequence: TGCGCCAGCAGCCCCCTGGGGAGGGGCTACGAGCAGTACTTC. V gene TRBV5-1 combines with J gene TRBJ2-7; 7 nucleotides align to TRBD2. Germline loops: CDR1 SGHRS, CDR2 YFSETQ. This CDR3 has 14 residues. The V segment lost 4 bases and the J segment 3 bases; nucleotides outside the gene matches: 7.

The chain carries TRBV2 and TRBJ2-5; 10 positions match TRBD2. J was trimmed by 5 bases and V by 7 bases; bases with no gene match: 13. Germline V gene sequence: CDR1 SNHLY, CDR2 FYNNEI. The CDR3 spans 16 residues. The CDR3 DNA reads TGTGCCAGCACCTCGGGAAGACTAGCGGGTGGGGAGACCCAGTACTTC. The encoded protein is CASTSGRLAGGETQYF.

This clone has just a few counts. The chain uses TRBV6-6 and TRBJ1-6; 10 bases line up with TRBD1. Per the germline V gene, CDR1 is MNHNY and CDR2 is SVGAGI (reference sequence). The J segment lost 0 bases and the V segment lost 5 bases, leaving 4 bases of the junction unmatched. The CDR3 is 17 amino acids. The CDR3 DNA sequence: TGTGCCAGCAGTCCCCGGACAGGGGGCTCCTATAATTCACCCCTCCACTTT. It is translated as CASSPRTGGSYNSPLHF.

The CDR3 bases are TGTGCCAGCAGTCTCCGACAGGCCAACACTGAAGCTTTCTTT. It is translated as CASSLRQANTEAFF. J is TRBJ1-1 and V is TRBV27, with D possibly TRBD1 on 6 matching bases. V gave up 5 bases and J gave up 2 bases, with 12 bases separating them. Germline V gene data show CDR1 as MNHEY and CDR2 as SMNVEV (reference sequence). The CDR3 runs to 14 residues.

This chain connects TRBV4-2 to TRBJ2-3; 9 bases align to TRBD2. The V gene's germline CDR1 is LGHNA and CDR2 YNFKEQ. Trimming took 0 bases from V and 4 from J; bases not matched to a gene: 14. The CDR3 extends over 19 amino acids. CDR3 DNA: TGTGCCAGCAGCCAAGATGAGGGACTAGCAGGAGTGTTGGCAGATACGCAGTATTTT. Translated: CASSQDEGLAGVLADTQYF.

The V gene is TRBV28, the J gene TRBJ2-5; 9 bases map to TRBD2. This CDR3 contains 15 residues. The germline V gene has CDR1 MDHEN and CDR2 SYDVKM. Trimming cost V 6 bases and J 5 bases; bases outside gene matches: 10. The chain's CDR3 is CASSPPRAGGETQYF. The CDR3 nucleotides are TGTGCCAGCAGCCCCCCCCGGGCGGGGGGGGAGACCCAGTACTTC. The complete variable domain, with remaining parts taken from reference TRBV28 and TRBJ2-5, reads DVKVTQSSRYLVKRTGEKVFLECVQDMDHENMFWYRQDPGLGLRLIYFSYDVKMKEKGDIPEGYSVSREKKERFSLILESASTNQTSMYLCASSPPRAGGETQYFGPGTRLLVL.

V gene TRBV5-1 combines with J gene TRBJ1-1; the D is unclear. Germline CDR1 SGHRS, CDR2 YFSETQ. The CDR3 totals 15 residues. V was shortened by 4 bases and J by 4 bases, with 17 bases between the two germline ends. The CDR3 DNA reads TGCGCCAGCAGCCTGGAACCGGGGTTGAGCACTGAAGCTTTCTTT. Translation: CASSLEPGLSTEAFF.

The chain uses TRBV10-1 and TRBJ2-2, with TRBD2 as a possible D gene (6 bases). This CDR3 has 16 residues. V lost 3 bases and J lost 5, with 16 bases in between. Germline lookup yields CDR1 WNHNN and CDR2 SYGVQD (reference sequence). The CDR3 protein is CASSDSGGGPTGELFF. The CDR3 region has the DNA TGCGCCAGCAGTGATTCGGGCGGAGGGCCGACCGGGGAGCTGTTTTTT.

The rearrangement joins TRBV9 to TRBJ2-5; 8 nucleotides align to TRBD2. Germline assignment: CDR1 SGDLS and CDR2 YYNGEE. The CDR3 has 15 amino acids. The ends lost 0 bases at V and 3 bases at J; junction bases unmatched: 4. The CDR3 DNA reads TGTGCCAGCAGCGTAGGTAATAGCGGGGAAGAGACCCAGTACTTC. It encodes CASSVGNSGEETQYF.